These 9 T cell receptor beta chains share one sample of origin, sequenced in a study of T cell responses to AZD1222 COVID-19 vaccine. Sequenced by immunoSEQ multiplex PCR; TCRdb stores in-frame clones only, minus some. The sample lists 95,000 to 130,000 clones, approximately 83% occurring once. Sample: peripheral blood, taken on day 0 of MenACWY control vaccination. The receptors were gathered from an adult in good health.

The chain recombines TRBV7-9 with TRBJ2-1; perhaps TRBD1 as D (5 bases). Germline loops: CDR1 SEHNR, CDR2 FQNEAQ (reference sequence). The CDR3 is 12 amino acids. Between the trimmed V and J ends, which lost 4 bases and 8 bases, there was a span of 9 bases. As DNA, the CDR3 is TGTGCCAGCAGCTCTCTAGGGGATGAGCAGTTCTTC. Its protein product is CASSSLGDEQFF.

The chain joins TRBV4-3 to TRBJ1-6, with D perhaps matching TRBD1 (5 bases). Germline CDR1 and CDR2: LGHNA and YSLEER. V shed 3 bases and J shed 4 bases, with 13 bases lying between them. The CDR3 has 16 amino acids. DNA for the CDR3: TGCGCCAGCAGCCAGAGCCGGGACTGGTATAATTCACCCCTCCACTTT. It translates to CASSQSRDWYNSPLHF.

The CDR3 is CASSSLAGGPSEQFF. The CDR3 DNA reads TGTGCCAGCAGCTCACTAGCGGGGGGGCCCAGTGAGCAGTTCTTC. The rearrangement uses TRBV7-2 and TRBJ2-1, with 13 nucleotides matching TRBD2. This CDR3 has 15 amino acids. The ends lost 4 bases at V and 9 bases at J; junction bases unmatched: 6. The V gene's germline CDR1 is SGHTA and CDR2 FQGNSA.

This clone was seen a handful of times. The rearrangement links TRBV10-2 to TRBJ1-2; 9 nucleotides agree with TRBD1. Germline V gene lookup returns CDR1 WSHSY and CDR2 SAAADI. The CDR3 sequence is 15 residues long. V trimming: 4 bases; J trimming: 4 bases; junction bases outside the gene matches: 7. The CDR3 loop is CASSAPDRGAYGYTF. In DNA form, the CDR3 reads TGCGCCAGCAGTGCCCCAGACAGGGGGGCCTATGGCTACACCTTC.

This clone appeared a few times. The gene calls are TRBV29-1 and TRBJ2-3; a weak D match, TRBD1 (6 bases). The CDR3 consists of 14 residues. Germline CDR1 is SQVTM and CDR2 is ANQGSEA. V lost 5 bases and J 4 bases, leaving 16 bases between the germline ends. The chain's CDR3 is CSVTHRVSPDTQYF. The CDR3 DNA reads TGCAGCGTTACTCACAGGGTATCCCCAGATACGCAGTATTTT.

This CDR3 reads CASSLMSANYGYTF. CDR3 nucleotide sequence: TGTGCCAGCAGCTTAATGAGCGCTAACTATGGCTACACCTTC. The J gene is TRBJ1-2, the V gene TRBV7-8; D not certain. The CDR3 spans 14 residues. Trimming took off 2 bases at V and 0 bases at J, with 7 bases between the two ends. Looked up from germline, CDR1 is SGHVS and CDR2 is FQNEAQ.

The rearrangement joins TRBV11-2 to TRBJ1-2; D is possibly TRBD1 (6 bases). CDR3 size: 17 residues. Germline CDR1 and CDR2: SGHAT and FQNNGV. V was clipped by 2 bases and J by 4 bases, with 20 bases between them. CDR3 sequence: CASSLFLDTGQSYGYTF. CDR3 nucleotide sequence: TGTGCCAGCAGCTTATTTCTGGATACGGGACAAAGCTATGGCTACACCTTC. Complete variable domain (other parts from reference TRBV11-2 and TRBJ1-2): EAGVAQSPRYKIIEKRQSVAFWCNPISGHATLYWYQQILGQGPKLLIQFQNNGVVDDSQLPKDRFSAERLKGVDSTLKIQPAKLEDSAVYLCASSLFLDTGQSYGYTFGSGTRLTVV.

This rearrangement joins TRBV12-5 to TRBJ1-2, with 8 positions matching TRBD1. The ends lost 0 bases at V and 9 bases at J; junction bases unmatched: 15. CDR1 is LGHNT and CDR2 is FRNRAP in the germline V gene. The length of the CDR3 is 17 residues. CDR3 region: CASGLVGATGERLSYTF. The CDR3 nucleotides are TGTGCTAGTGGTTTGGTAGGGGCGACAGGGGAAAGATTAAGCTACACCTTC.

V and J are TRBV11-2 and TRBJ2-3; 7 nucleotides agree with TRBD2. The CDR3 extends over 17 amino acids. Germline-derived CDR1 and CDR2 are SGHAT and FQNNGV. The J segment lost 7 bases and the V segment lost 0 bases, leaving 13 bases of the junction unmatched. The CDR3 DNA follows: TGTGCCAGCAGCTTAGATTTATCGCGGGGGAAGGTAAATACGCAGTATTTT. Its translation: CASSLDLSRGKVNTQYF.